A single sample is the source of the 24 T cell receptor beta chains below, sequenced in a study of blood T cell repertoires in COVID-19. Assay: immunoSEQ multiplex PCR; the TCRdb copy retains only in-frame clones and omits some. The sample holds 35,000 to 40,000 clones, 80% to 90% seen once. Sequenced sample: peripheral blood. The receptors were sampled from a human donor in a cohort sampled during active COVID-19.

V is TRBV10-2 and J is TRBJ2-5, with D uncertain. V was shortened by 7 bases and J by 2 bases, with 11 bases between the two germline ends. Germline values: CDR1 WSHSY, CDR2 SAAADI. This CDR3 contains 13 residues. DNA of the CDR3: TGCGCCAGCACCCGGAGTAAACAAGAGACCCAGTACTTC. Its protein is CASTRSKQETQYF.

V usage is TRBV20-1 and J usage is TRBJ1-3; D possibly corresponds to TRBD1 (5 bases). Deletions cut 3 bases from V and 3 bases from J, with 12 bases between. There are 14 residues in the CDR3. Germline V gives CDR1 DFQATT, CDR2 SNEGSKA (reference sequence). In DNA, the CDR3 is TGCAGTGCTAGTCACCAGGGTTATGGAAACACCATATATTTT. It translates to CSASHQGYGNTIYF.

Here the CDR3 reads CASRPPGWGLEPQHF. The CDR3 DNA follows: TGTGCCAGCAGACCCCCCGGATGGGGGCTTGAGCCCCAGCATTTT. The chain carries TRBV2 and TRBJ1-5, with a possible D match to TRBD1 (6 bases). Germline V CDR1 and CDR2: SNHLY, FYNNEI. There are 15 residues in the CDR3. Trimming stripped 6 bases from V and 8 bases from J, with 20 bases between.

The chain carries TRBV19 and TRBJ2-4; 14 bases fit TRBD2. Germline V gene sequence: CDR1 LNHDA, CDR2 SQIVND (reference sequence). The CDR3 length is 20 residues. V shed 1 base, J shed 3 bases, and the junction held 11 bases outside the gene matches. CDR3 DNA sequence: TGTGCCAGTAGTATAGTGTCGGGACTAGCGGGGGCCACTAGCAAAAACATTCAGTACTTC. Its translation: CASSIVSGLAGATSKNIQYF.

V gene TRBV7-2 combines with J gene TRBJ2-4; tentatively, D is TRBD1 (5 bases). With 5 bases removed from V and 0 bases from J, the gap between germline ends came to 14 bases. The germline V gene has CDR1 SGHTA and CDR2 FQGNSA. The CDR3 runs 16 residues. The CDR3 loop reads CASSPETAIAKNIQYF. The CDR3 bases are TGTGCCAGCAGCCCGGAGACAGCCATAGCCAAAAACATTCAGTACTTC.

The chain recombines TRBV5-1 with TRBJ2-1; 10 positions agree with TRBD1. The junction had 9 bases not matched to a gene; V was cut back by 3 bases and J by 6 bases. The germline V gene has CDR1 SGHRS and CDR2 YFSETQ. The CDR3 consists of 16 residues. CDR3 nucleotides: TGCGCCAGCAGCTCGGCCGGGACAGGGGTTAGCAATGAGCAGTTCTTC. This translates into CASSSAGTGVSNEQFF. The complete variable domain, with remaining parts taken from reference TRBV5-1 and TRBJ2-1, reads KAGVTQTPRYLIKTRGQQVTLSCSPISGHRSVSWYQQTPGQGLQFLFEYFSETQRNKGNFPGRFSGRQFSNSRSEMNVSTLELGDSALYLCASSSAGTGVSNEQFFGPGTRLTVL.

This sequence joins TRBV7-9 and TRBJ2-5; 10 bases are a match to TRBD1. CDR3 length equals 14 residues. The ends lost 4 bases at V and 5 bases at J; junction bases unmatched: 4. The germline V gene has CDR1 SEHNR and CDR2 FQNEAQ (reference sequence). The CDR3 DNA sequence: TGTGCCAGCAGCTCGGGACAGGGGTTGGAGACCCAGTACTTC. Translated, it gives CASSSGQGLETQYF. Looking up the rest from reference TRBV7-9 and TRBJ2-5 gives the full variable domain: DTGVSQNPRHKITKRGQNVTFRCDPISEHNRLYWYRQTLGQGPEFLTYFQNEAQLEKSRLLSDRFSAERPKGSFSTLEIQRTEQGDSAMYLCASSSGQGLETQYFGPGTRLLVL.

This rearrangement joins TRBV5-1 to TRBJ1-1; unclear D gene. The CDR3 sequence is 13 residues long. V lost 2 bases to trimming and J lost 2 bases, with 7 bases between them. Germline V gene data show CDR1 as SGHRS and CDR2 as YFSETQ. CDR3 loop: CASSFEGNTEAFF. The CDR3 nucleotides are TGCGCCAGCAGCTTTGAGGGAAACACTGAAGCTTTCTTT. Drawing the rest from reference TRBV5-1 and TRBJ1-1, the complete variable domain is KAGVTQTPRYLIKTRGQQVTLSCSPISGHRSVSWYQQTPGQGLQFLFEYFSETQRNKGNFPGRFSGRQFSNSRSEMNVSTLELGDSALYLCASSFEGNTEAFFGQGTRLTVV.

This chain joins TRBV7-3 and TRBJ2-7; D might be TRBD1 (6 bases). The CDR3 runs to 13 residues. V gave up 7 bases and J gave up 2 bases, with 12 bases separating them. In germline, CDR1 is SGHTA, CDR2 FQGTGA. The CDR3 coding sequence is TGTGCCAGCACCCGAGGGGGACCCTACGAGCAGTACTTC. Its protein is CASTRGGPYEQYF.

The chain carries TRBV7-9 and TRBJ2-3; 8 positions match TRBD2. Trimming removed 2 bases from V and 3 bases from J; junction bases left unmatched: 7. CDR3 length equals 16 residues. Germline CDR1 and CDR2: SEHNR and FQNEAQ (reference sequence). The CDR3 is CASSLSVSGITDTQYF. CDR3 in DNA: TGTGCCAGCAGCTTATCGGTTAGCGGGATTACAGATACGCAGTATTTT.

The V and J genes are TRBV28 and TRBJ1-5; TRBD1 is a possible D gene (6 bases). Germline lookup yields CDR1 MDHEN and CDR2 SYDVKM. The CDR3 is made up of 12 amino acids. Trimming left V 10 bases short and J 5 bases short, with 12 bases between. In nucleotides, the CDR3 is TGTGCCACCGCACAGGGCGATCAGCCCCAGCATTTT. This gives the protein CATAQGDQPQHF.

V and J are TRBV7-8 and TRBJ2-1; 11 bases map to TRBD2. Germline CDR1 reads SGHVS; CDR2 reads FQNEAQ. V was clipped by 0 bases and J by 10 bases; unmatched bases: 14. This CDR3 is 18 amino acids long. CDR3 protein: CASSLALGTSGPLGEQFF. CDR3 DNA: TGTGCCAGCAGCTTAGCCCTCGGGACTAGCGGACCTCTAGGGGAGCAGTTCTTC.

The V call is TRBV7-9, the J call TRBJ1-5; 8 bases are shared with TRBD1. In germline, CDR1 is SEHNR, CDR2 FQNEAQ (reference sequence). The CDR3 extends over 15 amino acids. Trimming cost V 1 base and J 8 bases; bases outside gene matches: 7. The CDR3 DNA is TGTGCCAGCAGCTTAGGGACAGGGTTCGGGGAGCCCCAGCATTTT. Translating gives CASSLGTGFGEPQHF.

The V call is TRBV18, the J call TRBJ1-2; TRBD1 agrees at 10 bases. Germline V gene sequence: CDR1 KGHSH, CDR2 LQKENI. This CDR3 has 17 amino acids. Trimming cost V 3 bases and J 0 bases; bases outside gene matches: 7. The CDR3 coding sequence is TGTGCCAGCTCACCTCGGGGACAGGGGCTAGCTAACTATGGCTACACCTTC. It specifies CASSPRGQGLANYGYTF. Using reference TRBV18 and TRBJ1-2 for the parts outside the CDR3, the full variable domain is NAGVMQNPRHLVRRRGQEARLRCSPMKGHSHVYWYRQLPEEGLKFMVYLQKENIIDESGMPKERFSAEFPKEGPSILRIQQVVRGDSAAYFCASSPRGQGLANYGYTFGSGTRLTVV.

The rearrangement joins TRBV5-4 to TRBJ1-2; D is undetermined. The germline CDR1 and CDR2 sequences are SGHNT and YYREEE (reference sequence). Trimming took off 1 base at V and 6 bases at J, with 10 bases between the two ends. The CDR3 loop spans 13 amino acids. Written as DNA, the CDR3 is TGTGCCAGCAGCTTGCATCGGGAGAATGGCTACACCTTC. Translation: CASSLHRENGYTF.

This clone was seen a few times. The CDR3 DNA reads as TGTGCCAGCAGCGAAACAGGGACGGGCACCGGGGAGCTGTTTTTT. Translated: CASSETGTGTGELFF. This chain uses TRBV7-3 with TRBJ2-2, with D possibly TRBD1 on 6 matching bases. This CDR3 has 15 amino acids. Germline V gene sequence: CDR1 SGHTA, CDR2 FQGTGA. With 5 bases removed from V and 4 bases from J, the gap between germline ends came to 14 bases.

The chain employs TRBV29-1 and TRBJ2-2; 12 nucleotides align to TRBD2. The CDR3 runs to 15 residues. V gave up 7 bases and J gave up 1 base; unmatched junction bases: 4. Looked up from germline, CDR1 is SQVTM and CDR2 is ANQGSEA. CDR3 nucleotide sequence: TGCAGCGGCCTAGCGGGGGGGCGGAACACCGGGGAGCTGTTTTTT. Its translation: CSGLAGGRNTGELFF.

The V and J genes are TRBV19 and TRBJ2-3, with 8 positions matching TRBD2. In germline, CDR1 is LNHDA, CDR2 SQIVND (reference sequence). V shed 6 bases and J 4 bases; nucleotides not matched to a gene: 15. This CDR3 is built from 17 residues. The CDR3 nucleotides are TGTGCCAGTAGACCCCCCAAGGGTAGCGGGGTCGCAGATACGCAGTATTTT. Translating it yields CASRPPKGSGVADTQYF.

This sequence joins TRBV6-5 and TRBJ1-2; no definite D call. The V end was cut by 2 bases, the J end by 3 bases, with 16 bases between. Germline CDR1 MNHEY, CDR2 SVGAGI. The CDR3 covers 16 residues. DNA of the CDR3: TGTGCCAGCAGTTACGACTTTAGGAGTTTCGACTATGGCTACACCTTC. Encoded protein: CASSYDFRSFDYGYTF.

The chain is built from TRBV12-3 or TRBV12-4 and TRBJ2-7; D gene uncertain. V was clipped by 2 bases and J by 0 bases, with 5 bases between them. This CDR3 contains 13 residues. This CDR3 is CASSLQISYEQYF. The CDR3 DNA sequence: TGTGCCAGCAGTTTACAGATCTCCTACGAGCAGTACTTC.

The chain combines TRBV5-1 with TRBJ2-2; D might be TRBD2 (5 bases). Trimming left V 7 bases short and J 4 bases short, with 14 bases between. Germline V gene lookup returns CDR1 SGHRS and CDR2 YFSETQ. There are 14 residues in the CDR3. The CDR3 here is CASAYTAATGELFF. The CDR3 nucleotides are TGCGCCAGCGCATATACAGCGGCCACCGGGGAGCTGTTTTTT.

The genes are TRBV29-1 and TRBJ1-3; D possibly corresponds to TRBD1 (6 bases). This CDR3 spans 15 amino acids. Germline CDR1 SQVTM, CDR2 ANQGSEA. Trimming took off 3 bases at V and 0 bases at J, with 12 bases between the two ends. This CDR3 is CSVDLGAASGNTIYF. CDR3 DNA sequence: TGCAGCGTTGATCTGGGGGCTGCCTCTGGAAACACCATATATTTT.

On this clone itself: The junction differs from germline at one of its ends, possibly a read error. At the DNA level, this CDR3 is encoded by other sequences in the same sample as well. This chain joins TRBV18 and TRBJ1-2; 10 bases agree with TRBD1. The CDR3 totals 14 residues. The V gene's germline CDR1 is KGHSH and CDR2 LQKENI. The CDR3 spells CASSPTGGLYGYTF. The CDR3 DNA sequence: TGTGCCAGTTCACCGACAGGGGGCCTCTATGGCTACACCTTC.

The genes are TRBV27 and TRBJ2-1; the match to TRBD2 covers 13 bases. V lost 5 bases, J lost 6 bases, and 10 bases stayed unmatched. The CDR3 contains 17 residues. In germline, CDR1 is MNHEY, CDR2 SMNVEV (reference sequence). The CDR3 here is CASSPTRTSGSPNEQFF. For the CDR3, the DNA is TGTGCCAGCAGTCCAACTCGGACTAGCGGGAGCCCCAATGAGCAGTTCTTC.